This T cell receptor beta chain was identified during a study of cytomegalovirus exposure and HLA in healthy donors. The primer mix had 60 Vbeta and 13 Jbeta primers. Generated by immunoSEQ multiplex PCR, the TCRdb table keeps only in-frame clones and is missing some. This repertoire shows under 150,000 clones, around 75% found once; its top ten account for 1.6%. As to this clone: What it recognizes is unknown.

Notes on the study in general: Among TCR sequences, most were rare, though some public TCRs appeared in many donors.

The sequence derives from a woman aged 18 to 35 in good health and CMV-seronegative. Sequenced sample: PBMCs.

As DNA, the CDR3 is TGTGCCACCTTTGGGGCTAGCGGGCCGCGAGATACGCAGTATTTT. The encoded protein is CATFGASGPRDTQYF. V gene TRBV15 combines with J gene TRBJ2-3; 8 bases line up with TRBD2. The CDR3 extends over 15 amino acids. Per the germline V gene, CDR1 is LNHNV and CDR2 is YYDKDF (reference sequence). After removal of 8 bases from V and 5 bases from J, the junction contained 12 bases not matched to a gene.